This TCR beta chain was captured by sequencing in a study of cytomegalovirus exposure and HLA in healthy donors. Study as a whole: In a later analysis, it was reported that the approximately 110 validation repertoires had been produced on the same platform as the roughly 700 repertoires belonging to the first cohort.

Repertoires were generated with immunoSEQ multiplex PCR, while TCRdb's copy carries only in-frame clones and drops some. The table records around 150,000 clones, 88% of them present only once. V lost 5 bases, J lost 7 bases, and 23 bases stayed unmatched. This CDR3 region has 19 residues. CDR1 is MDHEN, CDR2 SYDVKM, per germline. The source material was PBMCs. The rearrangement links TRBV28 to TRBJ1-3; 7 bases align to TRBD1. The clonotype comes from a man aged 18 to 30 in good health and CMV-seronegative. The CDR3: CASSEATGTADTFGNTIYF. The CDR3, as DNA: TGTGCCAGCAGTGAAGCTACTGGGACAGCGGACACCTTCGGGAACACCATATATTTT.